This T cell receptor beta chain came from a study of T cell responses to AZD1222 COVID-19 vaccine. Study-wide context: Investigators merged groups given second doses at roughly 4 or roughly 12 weeks. Study-wide results and caveats: Baseline seropositivity occurred in only 5 to 7 AZD1222 recipients. Possibly, clonal diversity was underestimated; donors were largely white British and included more females. There were vaccine-associated CD4 TCRs across spike, dominant at 160-218 and 743-854.

Trimming removed 5 bases from V and 0 bases from J; junction bases left unmatched: 7. Germline CDR1 is ENHRY and CDR2 is SYGVKD. This CDR3 has 16 residues. Profiled with immunoSEQ multiplex PCR; TCRdb holds only in-frame clones, not every one. The table has approximately 180,000 clones, around 88% seen once. Of note for this clone: Its antigen remains unknown.

The sequence derives from an adult in good health. The chain links TRBV10-3 to TRBJ1-3; 7 positions match TRBD1. The sequencing used peripheral blood, collected on day 0 of AZD1222 vaccination. The CDR3 loop reads CAISRTTGDSGNTIYF. Written as DNA, the CDR3 is TGTGCCATCAGTCGTACCACAGGGGACTCTGGAAACACCATATATTTT.